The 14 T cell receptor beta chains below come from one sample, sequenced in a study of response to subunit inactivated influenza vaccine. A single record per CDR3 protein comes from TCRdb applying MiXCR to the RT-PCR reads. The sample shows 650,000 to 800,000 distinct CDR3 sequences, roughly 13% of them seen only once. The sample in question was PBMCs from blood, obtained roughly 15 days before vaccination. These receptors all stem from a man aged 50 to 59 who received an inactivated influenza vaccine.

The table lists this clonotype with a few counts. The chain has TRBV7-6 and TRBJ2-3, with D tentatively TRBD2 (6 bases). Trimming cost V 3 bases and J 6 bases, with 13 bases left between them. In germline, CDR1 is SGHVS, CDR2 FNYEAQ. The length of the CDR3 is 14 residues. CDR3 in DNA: TGTGCCAGCAGCTTTCTCGAAGGAGGGGATACGCAGTATTTT. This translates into CASSFLEGGDTQYF.

The CDR3 spells CASSVGGISYEQYF. The CDR3, as DNA: TGTGCCAGCAGCGTAGGCGGGATATCCTACGAGCAGTACTTC. The V call is TRBV9, the J call TRBJ2-7, with D perhaps matching TRBD2 (6 bases). V lost 0 bases and J lost 1, with 8 bases in between. The germline V gene encodes CDR1 SGDLS and CDR2 YYNGEE. The CDR3 has 14 amino acids.

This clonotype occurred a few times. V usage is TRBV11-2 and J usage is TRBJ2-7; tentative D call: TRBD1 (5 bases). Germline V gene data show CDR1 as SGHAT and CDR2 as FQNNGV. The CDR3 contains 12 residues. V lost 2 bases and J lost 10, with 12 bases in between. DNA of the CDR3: TGTGCCAGCAGCTTACTATCAGGGATCCAGTACTTC. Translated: CASSLLSGIQYF.

CDR3 coding DNA: TGTGCCAGCCACCAGGCAGCCAAGTCCTCCAGGCAGTACTTC. Amino acid sequence: CASHQAAKSSRQYF. The chain is built from TRBV5-5 and TRBJ2-7; no definite D call. The CDR3 contains 14 residues. V was trimmed by 7 bases and J by 9 bases, leaving 23 bases between them. From germline, CDR1 is SGHKS and CDR2 YYEKEE (reference sequence).

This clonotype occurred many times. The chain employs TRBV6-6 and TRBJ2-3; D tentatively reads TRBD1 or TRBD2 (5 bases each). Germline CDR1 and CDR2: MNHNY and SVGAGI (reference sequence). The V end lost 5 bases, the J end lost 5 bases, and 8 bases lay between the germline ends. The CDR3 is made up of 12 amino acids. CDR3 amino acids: CASSGDGDTQYF. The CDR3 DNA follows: TGTGCCAGCAGTGGGGACGGAGATACGCAGTATTTT.

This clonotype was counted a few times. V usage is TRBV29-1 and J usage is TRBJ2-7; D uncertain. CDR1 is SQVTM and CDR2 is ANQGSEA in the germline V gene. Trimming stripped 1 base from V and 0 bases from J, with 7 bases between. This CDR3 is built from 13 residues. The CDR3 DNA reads TGCAGCGTTGAAGGCGTCGACTCCTACGAGCAGTACTTC. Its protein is CSVEGVDSYEQYF.

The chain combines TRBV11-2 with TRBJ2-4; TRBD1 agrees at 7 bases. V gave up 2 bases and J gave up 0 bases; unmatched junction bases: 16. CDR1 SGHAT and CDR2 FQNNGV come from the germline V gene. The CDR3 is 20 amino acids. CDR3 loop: CASSLHLEGASRRAKNIQYF. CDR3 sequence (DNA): TGTGCCAGCAGCTTACACCTCGAGGGGGCCTCTCGGAGAGCCAAAAACATTCAGTACTTC.

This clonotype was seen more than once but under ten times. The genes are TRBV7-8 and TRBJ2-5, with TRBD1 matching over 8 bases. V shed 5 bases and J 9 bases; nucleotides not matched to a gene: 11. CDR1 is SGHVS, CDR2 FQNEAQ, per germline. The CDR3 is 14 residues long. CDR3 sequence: CASSPRDRTGAQYF. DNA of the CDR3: TGTGCCAGCAGCCCCCGGGACAGGACCGGGGCCCAGTACTTC.

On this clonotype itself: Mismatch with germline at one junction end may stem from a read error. CDR3 nucleotides: TGTGCCCGCAGCCAAGATCCTCTGGGACCGACGTACGAGCAGTACTTC. Its translation: CARSQDPLGPTYEQYF. The rearrangement links TRBV4-2 to TRBJ2-7; D is possibly TRBD1 or TRBD2 (5 bases each). In germline, CDR1 is LGHNA, CDR2 YNFKEQ. The CDR3 runs to 16 residues.

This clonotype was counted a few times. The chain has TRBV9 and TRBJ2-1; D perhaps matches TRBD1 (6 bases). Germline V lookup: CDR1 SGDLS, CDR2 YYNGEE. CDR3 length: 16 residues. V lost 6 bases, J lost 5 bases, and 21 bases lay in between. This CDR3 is CASNSHGQLNNNEQFF. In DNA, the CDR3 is TGTGCCAGCAACTCTCATGGACAGCTGAACAACAATGAGCAGTTCTTC.

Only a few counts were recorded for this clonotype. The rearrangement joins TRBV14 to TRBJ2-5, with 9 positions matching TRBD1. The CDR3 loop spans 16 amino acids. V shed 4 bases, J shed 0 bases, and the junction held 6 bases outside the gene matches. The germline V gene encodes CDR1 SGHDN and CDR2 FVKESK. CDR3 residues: CASSLQGAKYQETQYF. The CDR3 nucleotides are TGTGCCAGCAGCCTACAGGGGGCAAAGTACCAAGAGACCCAGTACTTC.

The CDR3 nucleotides are TGCGCCAGCAGCCCCCAGCAGGTCTCTGGAAACACCATATATTTT. Translating it yields CASSPQQVSGNTIYF. The rearrangement links TRBV5-1 to TRBJ1-3, with D hard to call. Deletions cut 4 bases from V and 0 bases from J, with 11 bases between. The CDR3 contains 15 residues. Germline V lookup: CDR1 SGHRS, CDR2 YFSETQ.

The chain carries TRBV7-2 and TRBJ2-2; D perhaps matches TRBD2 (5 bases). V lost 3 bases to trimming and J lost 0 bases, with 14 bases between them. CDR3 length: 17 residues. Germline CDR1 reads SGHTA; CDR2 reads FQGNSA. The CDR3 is CASSLQRTSTNTGELFF. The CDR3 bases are TGTGCCAGCAGCTTGCAGCGGACCTCTACGAACACCGGGGAGCTGTTTTTT. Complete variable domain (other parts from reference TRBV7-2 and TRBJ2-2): GAGVSQSPSNKVTEKGKDVELRCDPISGHTALYWYRQSLGQGLEFLIYFQGNSAPDKSGLPSDRFSAERTGGSVSTLTIQRTQQEDSAVYLCASSLQRTSTNTGELFFGEGSRLTVL.

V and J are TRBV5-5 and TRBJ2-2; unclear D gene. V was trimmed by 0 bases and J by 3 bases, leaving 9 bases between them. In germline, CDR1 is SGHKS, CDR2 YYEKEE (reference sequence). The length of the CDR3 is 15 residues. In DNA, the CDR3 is TGTGCCAGCAGCTTGGACCCCACCGACACCGGGGAGCTGTTTTTT. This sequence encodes CASSLDPTDTGELFF.